These 3 T cell receptor beta chains share one sample of origin, sequenced in a study of blood T cell repertoires in COVID-19. The data were produced by immunoSEQ multiplex PCR, yet TCRdb's version contains in-frame clones alone and is incomplete. Among about 260,000 clones listed, roughly 84% were seen once. Sequencing used peripheral blood. The receptors derive from a man between 60 and 75 years old with acute or convalescent COVID-19.

The gene calls are TRBV6-5 and TRBJ1-2, with a weak D call TRBD1 (5 bases). Trimming shortened V by 6 bases and J by 0 bases, and 11 bases separated the two germline ends. The CDR3 spans 14 residues. Germline loops: CDR1 MNHEY, CDR2 SVGAGI. The CDR3 here is CASRVGGTNYGYTF. CDR3 in DNA: TGTGCCAGCAGAGTGGGGGGAACTAACTATGGCTACACCTTC.

The rearrangement uses TRBV5-1 and TRBJ2-1; TRBD1 agrees at 7 bases. The germline CDR1 and CDR2 sequences are SGHRS and YFSETQ. V was clipped by 5 bases and J by 0 bases; unmatched bases: 2. The CDR3 spans 14 residues. The CDR3 DNA follows: TGCGCCAGCAGACAGGGGAACTCCTACAATGAGCAGTTCTTC. Amino acids: CASRQGNSYNEQFF.

The chain uses TRBV2 and TRBJ2-5; 15 bases are shared with TRBD2. Germline CDR1 reads SNHLY; CDR2 reads FYNNEI. V was pared by 6 bases and J by 0 bases, with 8 bases of the junction left unmatched. The CDR3 has 18 residues. CDR3 bases: TGTGCCAGCAGCTCAGGGACTAGCGGGGGGAAGTACCAAGAGACCCAGTACTTC. Encoded protein: CASSSGTSGGKYQETQYF.